This TCR beta chain appears in the sequencing data of a study of CD8 T cells in ankylosing spondylitis. Study-wide results and limits: Within matched ankylosing spondylitis synovial fluid, disease-linked clones were reportedly significantly enriched. Past studies reported some motif variants in reactive arthritis synovial fluid and blood. Ankylosing spondylitis blood seemed to carry a telltale TCR beta motif made of under ten highly homologous variants. Disease-linked clones displayed a CD8+ phenotype and appeared relatively rarely in peripheral blood.

Quantitative 5'-RACE with molecular barcodes was used to make the TCR beta libraries. TCRdb ran MiXCR on the 5' RACE reads and lists one entry per CDR3 protein. The sample consists of 350,000 to 550,000 distinct CDR3 sequences, roughly a quarter of them appearing once. As to this clonotype: Its antigen remains unknown.

V gave up 3 bases and J gave up 4 bases, with 7 bases separating them. Germline CDR1 reads SGHRS; CDR2 reads YFSETQ. The CDR3 is made up of 12 amino acids. Sequenced sample: blood, either unsorted or a sorted T cell fraction (not recorded which). This receptor was taken from a male donor with ankylosing spondylitis. V usage is TRBV5-1 and J usage is TRBJ2-5, with no clear D. The CDR3 region is CASSSSLETQYF. The CDR3 nucleotides read TGCGCCAGCAGCTCCTCTCTAGAGACCCAGTACTTC.